The clone carrying this TCR beta chain appeared a few times. TCRdb redid the clone calls on the PCR reads using MiXCR. The sample contains 30,000 to 40,000 clones, about 15% of which appear only once. All patients were treatment-naive before thyroid surgery. Trimming took off 2 bases at V and 9 bases at J, with 11 bases between the two ends. The germline V gene has CDR1 MNHNS and CDR2 SASEGT. The CDR3 is made up of 14 amino acids. The source of the sample is a study of metastatic and nonmetastatic thyroid tumors. For the study at large: Comparison of repertoires was carried out across blood and tumor or nodule tissue from malignant and benign thyroid patients.

This sequence originates from a male donor with papillary thyroid cancer or a benign thyroid nodule (not recorded which). Some clones in this sample may be carry-over from other donors' samples. The sequenced sample consisted of blood. The rearrangement joins TRBV6-1 to TRBJ1-6, with no clear D. CDR3 in DNA: TGTGCCAGCAGTGAAATGGCACAACCTTCACCCCTCCACTTT. This gives the protein CASSEMAQPSPLHF.